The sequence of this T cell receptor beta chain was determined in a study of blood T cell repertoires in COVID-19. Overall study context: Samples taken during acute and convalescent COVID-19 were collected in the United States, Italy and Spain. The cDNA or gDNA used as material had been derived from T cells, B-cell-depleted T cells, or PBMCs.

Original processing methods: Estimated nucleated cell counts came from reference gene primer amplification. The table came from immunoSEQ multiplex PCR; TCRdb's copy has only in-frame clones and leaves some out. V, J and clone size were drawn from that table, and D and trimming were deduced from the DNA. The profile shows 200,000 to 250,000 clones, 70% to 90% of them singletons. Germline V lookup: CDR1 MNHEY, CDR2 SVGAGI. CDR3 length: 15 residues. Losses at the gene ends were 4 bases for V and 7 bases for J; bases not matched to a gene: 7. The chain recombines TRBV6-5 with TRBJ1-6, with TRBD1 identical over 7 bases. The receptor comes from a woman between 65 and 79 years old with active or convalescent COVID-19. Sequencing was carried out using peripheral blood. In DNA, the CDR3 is TGTGCCAGCAGTTTCGACAGGGCCGGGAATTCACCCCTCCACTTT. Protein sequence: CASSFDRAGNSPLHF.